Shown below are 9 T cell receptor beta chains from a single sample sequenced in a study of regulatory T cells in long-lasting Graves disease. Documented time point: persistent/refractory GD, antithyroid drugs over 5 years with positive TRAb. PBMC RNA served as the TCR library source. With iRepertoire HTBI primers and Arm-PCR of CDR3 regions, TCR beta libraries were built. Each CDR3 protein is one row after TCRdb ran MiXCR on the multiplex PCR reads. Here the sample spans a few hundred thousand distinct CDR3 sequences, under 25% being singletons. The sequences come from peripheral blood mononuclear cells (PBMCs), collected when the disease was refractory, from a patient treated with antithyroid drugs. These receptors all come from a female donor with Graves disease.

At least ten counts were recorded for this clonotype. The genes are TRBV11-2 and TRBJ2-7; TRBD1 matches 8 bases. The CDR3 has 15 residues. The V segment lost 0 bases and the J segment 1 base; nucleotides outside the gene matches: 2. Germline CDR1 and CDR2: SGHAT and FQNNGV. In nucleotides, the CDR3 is TGTGCCAGCAGCTTAGATCGACAGGGGTCCTACGAGCAGTACTTC. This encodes CASSLDRQGSYEQYF.

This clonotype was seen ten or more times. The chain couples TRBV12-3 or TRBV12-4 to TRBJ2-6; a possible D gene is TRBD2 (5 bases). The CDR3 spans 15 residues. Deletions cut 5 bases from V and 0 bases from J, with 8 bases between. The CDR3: CASSGRDSGANVLTF. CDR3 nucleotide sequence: TGTGCCAGCAGTGGACGGGACTCTGGGGCCAACGTCCTGACTTTC.

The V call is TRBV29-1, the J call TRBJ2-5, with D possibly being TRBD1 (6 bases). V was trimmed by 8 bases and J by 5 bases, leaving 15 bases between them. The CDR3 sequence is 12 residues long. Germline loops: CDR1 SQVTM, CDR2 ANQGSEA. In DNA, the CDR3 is TGCAGCCTCCGGGACACCCGGGAGACCCAGTACTTC. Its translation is CSLRDTRETQYF.

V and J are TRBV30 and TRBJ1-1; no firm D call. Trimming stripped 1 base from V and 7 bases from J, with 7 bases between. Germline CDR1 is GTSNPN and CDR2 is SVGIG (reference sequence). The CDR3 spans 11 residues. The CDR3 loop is CAWSEENEAFF. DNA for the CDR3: TGTGCCTGGAGTGAAGAGAATGAAGCTTTCTTT.

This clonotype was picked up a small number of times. In nucleotides, the CDR3 is TGTGCCACTCGCCAGCAGTGGGAGGGCAGCGAGCAGTACTTC. Protein product: CATRQQWEGSEQYF. The chain combines TRBV10-3 with TRBJ2-7; 7 bases agree with TRBD2. V was pared by 10 bases and J by 6 bases, with 15 bases of the junction left unmatched. Germline CDR1 is ENHRY and CDR2 is SYGVKD. The CDR3 covers 14 residues.

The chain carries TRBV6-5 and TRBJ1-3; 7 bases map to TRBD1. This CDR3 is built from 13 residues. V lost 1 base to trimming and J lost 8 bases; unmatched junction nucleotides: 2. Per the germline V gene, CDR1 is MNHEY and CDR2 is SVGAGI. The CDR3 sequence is CASSYFQGDTIYF. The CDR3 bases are TGTGCCAGCAGTTACTTTCAGGGGGACACCATATATTTT.

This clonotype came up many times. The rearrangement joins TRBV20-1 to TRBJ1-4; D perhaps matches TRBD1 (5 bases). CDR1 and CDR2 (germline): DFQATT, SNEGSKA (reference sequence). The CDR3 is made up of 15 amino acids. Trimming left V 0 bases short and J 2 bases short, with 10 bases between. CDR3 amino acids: CSARDRVSTNEKLFF. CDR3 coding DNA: TGCAGTGCTAGAGACAGGGTTTCTACTAATGAAAAACTGTTTTTT.

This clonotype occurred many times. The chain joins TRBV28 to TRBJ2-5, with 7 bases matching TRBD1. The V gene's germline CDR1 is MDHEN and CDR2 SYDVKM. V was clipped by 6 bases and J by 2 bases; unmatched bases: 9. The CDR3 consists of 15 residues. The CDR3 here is CASSWGQLRQETQYF. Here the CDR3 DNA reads TGTGCCAGCAGCTGGGGACAGTTGAGACAAGAGACCCAGTACTTC. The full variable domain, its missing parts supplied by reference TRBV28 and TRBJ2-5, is DVKVTQSSRYLVKRTGEKVFLECVQDMDHENMFWYRQDPGLGLRLIYFSYDVKMKEKGDIPEGYSVSREKKERFSLILESASTNQTSMYLCASSWGQLRQETQYFGPGTRLLVL.

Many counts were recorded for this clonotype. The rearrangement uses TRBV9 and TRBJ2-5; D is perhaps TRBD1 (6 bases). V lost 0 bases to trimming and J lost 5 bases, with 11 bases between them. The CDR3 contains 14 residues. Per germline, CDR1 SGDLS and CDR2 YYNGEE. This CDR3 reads CASSVGMGAETQYF. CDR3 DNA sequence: TGTGCCAGCAGCGTAGGAATGGGGGCCGAGACCCAGTACTTC.